This T cell receptor beta chain originates from a study of T cell responses to AZD1222 COVID-19 vaccine. Study-wide findings and caveats: Close to half of all spike-specific TCRs reportedly target regions of the variants that are unmutated. Clonal diversity was possibly underestimated, and white British individuals and females predominated among donors.

The CDR3 sequence is 15 residues long. The V and J ends lost 7 bases and 5 bases, in that order; junction bases with no gene match: 12. Germline V lookup: CDR1 MDHEN, CDR2 SYDVKM. Comments on this clone: Its target is unknown.

Sequenced by immunoSEQ multiplex PCR; TCRdb stores in-frame clones only, minus some. Among roughly 100,000 clones listed, 75% to 90% were seen once. The chain joins TRBV28 to TRBJ2-5, with 8 bases that match TRBD2. The clonotype originates from an adult in good health. The sample was peripheral blood, taken on day 0 of AZD1222 vaccination. In nucleotides, the CDR3 is TGTGCCAGCACCCCGGGGGGGGCCAGATTGGAGACCCAGTACTTC. It translates to CASTPGGARLETQYF.